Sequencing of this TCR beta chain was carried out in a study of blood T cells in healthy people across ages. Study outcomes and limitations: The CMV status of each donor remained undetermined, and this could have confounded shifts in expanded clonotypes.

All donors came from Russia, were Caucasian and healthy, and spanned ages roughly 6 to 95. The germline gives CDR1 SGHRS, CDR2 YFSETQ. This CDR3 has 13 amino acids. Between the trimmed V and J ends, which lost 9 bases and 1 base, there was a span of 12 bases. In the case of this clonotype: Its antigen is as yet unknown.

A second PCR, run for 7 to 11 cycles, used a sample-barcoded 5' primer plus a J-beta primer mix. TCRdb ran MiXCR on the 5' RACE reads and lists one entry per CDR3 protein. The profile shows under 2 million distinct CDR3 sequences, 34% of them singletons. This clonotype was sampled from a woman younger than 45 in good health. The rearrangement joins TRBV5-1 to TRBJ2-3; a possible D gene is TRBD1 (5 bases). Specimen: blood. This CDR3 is CATPQGGTDTQYF. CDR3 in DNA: TGCGCCACGCCCCAGGGCGGCACAGATACGCAGTATTTT.